A single sample is the source of the 2 T cell receptor beta chains below, sequenced in a study of control samples from healthy donors and cancer patients. TCRdb's copy holds only in-frame clones and misses some; the assay was immunoSEQ multiplex PCR. The sample contains 250,000 to 300,000 clones, approximately 80% of which appear only once. Sequenced sample: PBMCs. The receptors come from a woman aged 55-70 years with lung cancer.

This clone has a single count. V and J are TRBV28 and TRBJ1-6; D remains unclear. Deletions cut 6 bases from V and 6 bases from J, with 6 bases between. The germline V gene has CDR1 MDHEN and CDR2 SYDVKM. This CDR3 comprises 12 residues. The CDR3 DNA reads as TGTGCCAGCAGCCTTTCTAATTCACCCCTCCACTTT. This translates into CASSLSNSPLHF. Looking up the rest from reference TRBV28 and TRBJ1-6 gives the full variable domain: DVKVTQSSRYLVKRTGEKVFLECVQDMDHENMFWYRQDPGLGLRLIYFSYDVKMKEKGDIPEGYSVSREKKERFSLILESASTNQTSMYLCASSLSNSPLHFGNGTRLTVT.

The chain is built from TRBV3-1 (or the pseudogene TRBV3-2) and TRBJ2-1, with 9 bases that match TRBD2. The germline gives CDR1 LGHDT, CDR2 YNNKEL (reference sequence). Germline trimming cut 1 base from V and 6 bases from J; bases unmatched to any gene: 4. The CDR3 contains 15 residues. CDR3 residues: CASSQVGTSSNEQFF. The CDR3 DNA is TGTGCCAGCAGCCAAGTCGGGACTAGCAGCAATGAGCAGTTCTTC.